These 15 T cell receptor beta chains were sequenced from one sample in a study of blood T cell repertoires in COVID-19. Assay used: immunoSEQ multiplex PCR; TCRdb lists only in-frame clones, some missing. Seen here are roughly 150,000 clones, 75% to 85% observed once, and the top ten hold approximately 10%. Material for sequencing was peripheral blood. The receptors come from a human donor in a cohort sampled during active COVID-19.

The chain has TRBV10-3 and TRBJ2-7; 12 nucleotides agree with TRBD2. CDR1 and CDR2 from the germline V gene are ENHRY and SYGVKD. The CDR3 spans 18 residues. Trimming cost V 5 bases and J 0 bases; bases outside gene matches: 11. CDR3 DNA: TGTGCCATCAGTCTGAGACTAGCGGGAGATATAGGCTCCTACGAGCAGTACTTC. The encoded protein is CAISLRLAGDIGSYEQYF.

The CDR3 loop is CASSGGIFTHEQFF. Here the CDR3 DNA reads TGTGCCAGCAGTGGCGGGATATTTACCCATGAGCAGTTCTTC. The rearrangement joins TRBV7-2 to TRBJ2-1, with D perhaps matching TRBD2 (6 bases). Germline CDR1 and CDR2: SGHTA and FQGNSA. The CDR3 covers 14 residues. V was clipped by 6 bases and J by 8 bases, with 17 bases between them.

The chain employs TRBV7-2 and TRBJ2-7; TRBD1 is a possible D gene (6 bases). The CDR3 sequence is 15 residues long. Germline V CDR1 and CDR2: SGHTA, FQGNSA. The germline V and J ends were trimmed by 2 bases and 3 bases, with 14 bases remaining between them. The CDR3 sequence: CASSLHLQGNYEQYF. The CDR3 DNA reads TGTGCCAGCAGCTTACATTTACAGGGTAACTACGAGCAGTACTTC.

With respect to this clone: Germline is not matched at one junction end, which may reflect a read error. This same CDR3 is encoded by further DNA sequences in the sample. The chain links TRBV6-6 to TRBJ1-1, with 8 bases matching TRBD1. The germline V gene has CDR1 MNHNY and CDR2 SVGAGI (reference sequence). The CDR3 sequence is 18 residues long. Here the CDR3 reads CASSRTAGEGQANTEAFF. The CDR3 nucleotides are TGTGCTAGCAGTCGGACCGCGGGAGAGGGACAGGCAAACACTGAAGCTTTCTTT.

The genes are TRBV5-6 and TRBJ2-7; 10 bases align to TRBD1. The CDR3 is made up of 14 amino acids. Germline V gives CDR1 SGHDT, CDR2 YYEEEE. V gave up 3 bases and J gave up 4 bases; unmatched junction bases: 4. The CDR3 nucleotides are TGTGCCAGCAGCTCGGGACAGGGGATTTACGAGCAGTACTTC. Its protein is CASSSGQGIYEQYF.

V gene TRBV2 combines with J gene TRBJ2-5; D is unresolved. The CDR3 has 11 residues. V lost 8 bases, J lost 4 bases, and 8 bases lay in between. CDR1 SNHLY and CDR2 FYNNEI come from the germline V gene. The CDR3 is CASEDRETQYF. CDR3 nucleotide sequence: TGTGCCAGCGAAGATAGAGAGACCCAGTACTTC.

This clone was counted between two and nine times. CDR3 in amino acids: CASCRDRGRFETQYF. CDR3 nucleotides: TGTGCCAGCTGCCGGGACAGGGGGCGGTTCGAGACCCAGTACTTC. The chain employs TRBV7-2 and TRBJ2-5, with 12 bases lining up with TRBD1. The CDR3 spans 15 residues. The germline CDR1 and CDR2 sequences are SGHTA and FQGNSA. Trimming cost V 8 bases and J 5 bases; bases outside gene matches: 9.

V and J are TRBV6-2 or TRBV6-3 and TRBJ1-6; TRBD1 agrees at 8 bases. With V trimmed by 0 bases and J by 4 bases, 11 bases remained unmatched. The CDR3 sequence is 19 residues long. CDR1 and CDR2 (germline): MNHEY, SVGEGT. CDR3 DNA: TGTGCCAGCAGTTACTCCACCTTGGGGACAGGAGGATATAATTCACCCCTCCACTTT. Amino acids: CASSYSTLGTGGYNSPLHF.

The chain links TRBV9 to TRBJ2-1, with 13 bases identical to TRBD2. V trimming: 3 bases; J trimming: 9 bases; junction bases outside the gene matches: 6. The CDR3 sequence is 15 residues long. CDR1 and CDR2 from the germline V gene are SGDLS and YYNGEE. CDR3 DNA sequence: TGTGCCAGCAGCGGGACTAGCGGGAGTGTCGGTGAGCAGTTCTTC. This codes for CASSGTSGSVGEQFF.

The chain links TRBV27 to TRBJ1-4, with a weak D call TRBD1 (6 bases). Germline lookup yields CDR1 MNHEY and CDR2 SMNVEV (reference sequence). With 6 bases removed from V and 0 bases from J, the gap between germline ends came to 14 bases. This CDR3 region has 16 residues. The CDR3 spells CASSYQGRSTNEKLFF. Here the CDR3 DNA reads TGTGCCAGCAGCTATCAGGGGCGCTCAACTAATGAAAAACTGTTTTTT.

This clone was picked up one time. The rearrangement uses TRBV27 and TRBJ1-2; TRBD1 might be the D (5 bases). The CDR3 spans 14 residues. Germline V lookup: CDR1 MNHEY, CDR2 SMNVEV (reference sequence). Trimming took 8 bases from V and 2 from J, leaving 15 bases between them. CDR3 bases: TGTGCCAGCCTACCCGGTGGGGGGAACTATGGCTACACCTTC. It yields the protein CASLPGGGNYGYTF.

The CDR3 DNA reads as TGTGCCAGCAAAGGCCGACAGGTTCAAAATCAGCCCCAGCATTTT. Translating it yields CASKGRQVQNQPQHF. The chain combines TRBV2 with TRBJ1-5; a possible D gene is TRBD1 (6 bases). The germline V gene encodes CDR1 SNHLY and CDR2 FYNNEI. The V and J ends lost 7 bases and 4 bases respectively, with 17 bases between them. CDR3 length: 15 amino acids.

This rearrangement joins TRBV7-3 to TRBJ1-2, with D hard to call. Germline V lookup: CDR1 SGHTA, CDR2 FQGTGA. The CDR3 runs 14 residues. V was shortened by 2 bases and J by 8 bases, with 15 bases between the two germline ends. CDR3 DNA sequence: TGTGCCAGCAGCTTACAAGGTGGAGTAGGCGGCTACACCTTC. This gives the protein CASSLQGGVGGYTF.

V is TRBV30 and J is TRBJ2-1, with 10 bases matching TRBD1. The CDR3 sequence is 13 residues long. The ends lost 8 bases at V and 7 bases at J; junction bases unmatched: 8. Looked up from germline, CDR1 is GTSNPN and CDR2 is SVGIG (reference sequence). The CDR3: CALRTGGGNEQFF. The CDR3 bases are TGTGCCCTACGGACAGGGGGGGGGAATGAGCAGTTCTTC.

The chain is built from TRBV5-1 and TRBJ2-5; TRBD2 matches 7 bases. The CDR3 covers 12 residues. Germline CDR1 SGHRS, CDR2 YFSETQ. V lost 6 bases, J lost 2 bases, and 1 base stayed unmatched. CDR3 protein: CASTGLQETQYF. CDR3 nucleotide sequence: TGCGCCAGCACGGGACTACAAGAGACCCAGTACTTC.